This T cell receptor (beta chain) came from a study of blood T cell repertoires in COVID-19. About the study: The study drew acute and convalescent COVID-19 samples from the United States, Italy and Spain. In each case, the material was cDNA or gDNA derived from T cells, B-cell-depleted T cells, or PBMCs.

Study processing details: Amplification of reference gene primers provided the estimated nucleated cell counts. Method: immunoSEQ multiplex PCR; TCRdb's copy keeps in-frame clones and lacks some. V and J calls plus clone size are reproduced from that table; the DNA served to infer D and trimming. The profile shows some 94,000 clones, about two thirds of them singletons. This clone appeared many times. CDR1 is GTSNPN and CDR2 is SVGIG in the germline V gene (reference sequence). The CDR3 runs to 12 residues. Trimming took 5 bases from V and 7 from J, leaving 14 bases between them. This sequence joins TRBV30 and TRBJ1-2; TRBD1 might be the D (6 bases). Sequencing was performed on peripheral blood. The receptor's source is a woman aged 55-75 years in a cohort sampled during active or convalescent COVID-19. This CDR3 reads CAWVLDSGGYTF. The CDR3 DNA reads as TGTGCCTGGGTCCTGGACAGCGGTGGCTACACCTTC. The complete variable domain, with remaining parts taken from reference TRBV30 and TRBJ1-2, reads SQTIHQWPATLVQPVGSPLSLECTVEGTSNPNLYWYRQAAGRGLQLLFYSVGIGQISSEVPQNLSASRPQDRQFILSSKKLLLSDSGFYLCAWVLDSGGYTFGSGTRLTVV.